This T cell receptor (beta chain) derives from a study of patients and donors after allogeneic stem cell transplantation. Germline V gives CDR1 KGHDR, CDR2 SFDVKD. This CDR3 is 16 amino acids long. Trimming took off 1 base at V and 0 bases at J, with 10 bases between the two ends. TCRdb recomputed calls from the RT-PCR reads with MiXCR, one row per CDR3 protein. The sample has about a million distinct CDR3 sequences, more than 15% seen once; the top ten hold 6%. Only a few counts were recorded for this clonotype. Sequenced input: blood, either unsorted or a sorted T cell fraction (not recorded which). The rearrangement joins TRBV24-1 to TRBJ2-3; D is uncertain. The TCR sequence derives from a human donor who was either an allogeneic HSCT recipient or a stem cell or donor lymphocyte infusion donor (not recorded which). It is not recorded whose cells these are; they may come from a transplant donor. The chain's CDR3 is CATSDFDFSSTDTQYF. The CDR3 DNA reads as TGTGCCACCAGTGATTTCGACTTTTCTAGCACAGATACGCAGTATTTT.